This paragraph reports one TCR beta chain. This clonotype has a handful of counts. No cognate antigen has been identified for it. No base quality values were provided; no much bigger clone lies one nucleotide off. This record belongs to a study of identical twins listed by TCRdb under 2016. In the study overall: The study deep-sequenced TCR alpha and beta repertoires from monozygotic twins, unrelated adults of various ages and cord blood to test whether fetal clonotypes persist. Replicate twin experiments were performed at different times using different library preparation protocols to rule out contamination. Overall study outcomes, separate from this receptor: Compared with coincidental sharing between unrelated individuals, an excess of low generation-probability sequences was observed among out-of-frame TCR alpha sequences shared between twins. Excess twin sharing in beta out-of-frame sequences was weaker because fewer shared sequences lowered the signal-to-noise ratio. Abundant cord blood beta clonotypes carried fewer insertions; young adult naive repertoires showed a weaker similar trend, while memory repertoires showed none. Out-of-frame TCR alpha sharing in monozygotic twins was systematically underestimated by recombination models, whereas sharing between unrelated individuals was in agreement with the recombination models. Because the same donors could not be followed over many years, conclusions were based on cross-sectional statistical analysis. Invariant T cells such as MAIT and iNKT could partly confound zero-insertion analyses, although diverse VJ usage argued against such confounding for most clonotypes.

Here V drops 5 bases and J drops 9 bases, and the junction holds 5 bases not matched to any gene. The CDR3 has 13 amino acids, counting the end cysteine and phenylalanine. CDR3 DNA only is kept here, 39 bases in frame from base 1. CDR1 and CDR2 were assigned from the germline V gene as SGHTA and FQGNSA. Receptor amplification or capture employed 5' RACE. These reads were obtained on an Illumina HiSeq 2000. Template switching introduced a universal primer binding site; the final cDNA contained a unique molecular identifier, enabling accurate counting of TCR cDNA molecules. Specific primers in the conserved constant-segment region were used to synthesize first-strand cDNA for TCR alpha and beta chains. To control for contamination, every cDNA library was double barcoded, receiving both a SMART-Mk sample barcode and Illumina barcodes. TruSeq adapter sequences, together with Illumina sample barcodes, were added in two successive PCR steps. The TCR alpha and beta cDNA libraries were sequenced on the Illumina HiSeq platform using custom primers. The study's processing was this. Raw reads were processed with MiGEC to extract unique molecular identifiers, and MiXCR was used to determine CDR3 positions. For each individual, recombination models were inferred using an EM algorithm with the repgenHMM and IGoR tools. Shared clonotype analysis was performed with the tcR package in R, normalizing sharing by the product of cloneset sizes. Out-of-frame nonproductive sequences were analyzed to study raw recombination free of thymic and clonal selection effects. TCRdb reprocessed the public reads (quality trimming at Q25 with fastp, clone calling with MiXCR) and kept in-frame beta chains. Identical CDR3 proteins give one entry, which carries the most common genes and DNA. The V and J calls and clone size come from TCRdb's table, not from the authors' own analysis. This sample gives 400,000 to 500,000 distinct CDR3 sequences in total; around 18% of them show up just once. The biggest ten clones account for 9% to 15% of the sample.

Every donor was a healthy Caucasian. Three unrelated non-twin adults were also sequenced: a male aged 18 to 30, a male aged 50 to 60 and a female aged 50 to 60. Miltenyi CD45RO+ enrichment and human naive T-cell isolation kits were used to isolate memory (CD45RO+) and naive T cells from PBMC. The sequencing input was naive T cells sorted from blood. Per the publication, the cell subset or site label means: cells isolated with a human naive T-cell isolation kit. The V gene is TRBV7-2 and the J gene is TRBJ2-1; 9 junctional bases match TRBD1. This receptor was obtained from a man aged 45-65 years in good health. The DNA sequence is given as TGTGCCAGCAGCAGGGACAGGGACAGTGAGCAGTTCTTC. This yields the protein CASSRDRDSEQFF.